This T cell receptor (beta chain) was documented in a study of identical twins. Study-wide findings and caveats: Cord blood's abundant beta clonotypes had fewer insertions, unlike memory repertoires.

Unique molecular identifiers were present on cDNA, and template switching added a universal primer site. TCRdb re-derived calls from the 5' RACE reads in MiXCR, one entry per CDR3 protein. The sample contains about 920,000 distinct CDR3 sequences, over 9% of which appear only once. The germline V gene encodes CDR1 SGHRS and CDR2 YFSETQ. The V and J ends lost 2 bases and 9 bases respectively, with 18 bases between them. This CDR3 comprises 15 residues. This clonotype was seen many times. As yet, its antigen is unknown. Separately, the same data were catalogued under a study of yellow fever vaccine responses in identical twins.

This sequence originates from a woman aged 18 to 35 in good health. Sequencing was done on a sample of PBMCs. V usage is TRBV5-1 and J usage is TRBJ2-1; D gene uncertain. CDR3 sequence: CASSLTLQATGEQFF. In DNA form, the CDR3 reads TGCGCCAGCAGCTTAACATTGCAGGCGACGGGTGAGCAGTTCTTC.